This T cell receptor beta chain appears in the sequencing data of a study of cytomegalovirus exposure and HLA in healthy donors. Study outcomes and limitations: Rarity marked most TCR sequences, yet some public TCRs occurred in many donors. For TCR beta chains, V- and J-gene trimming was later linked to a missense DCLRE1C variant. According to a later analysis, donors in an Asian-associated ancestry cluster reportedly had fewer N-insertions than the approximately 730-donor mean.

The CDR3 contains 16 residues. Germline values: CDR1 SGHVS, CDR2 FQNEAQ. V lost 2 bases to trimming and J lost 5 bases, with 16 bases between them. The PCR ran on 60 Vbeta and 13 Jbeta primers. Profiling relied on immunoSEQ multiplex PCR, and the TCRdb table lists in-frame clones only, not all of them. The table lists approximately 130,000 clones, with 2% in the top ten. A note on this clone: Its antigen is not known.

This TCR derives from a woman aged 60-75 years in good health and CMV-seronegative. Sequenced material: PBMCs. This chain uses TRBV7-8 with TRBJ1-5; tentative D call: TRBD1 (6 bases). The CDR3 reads CASSLTGLQGYQPQHF. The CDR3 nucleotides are TGTGCCAGCAGCTTAACAGGGTTACAGGGATATCAGCCCCAGCATTTT. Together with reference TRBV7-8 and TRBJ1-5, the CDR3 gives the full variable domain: GAGVSQSPRYKVAKRGQDVALRCDPISGHVSLFWYQQALGQGPEFLTYFQNEAQLDKSGLPSDRFFAERPEGSVSTLKIQRTQQEDSAVYLCASSLTGLQGYQPQHFGDGTRLSIL.